The rows below give T cell receptor beta chains drawn from one sample of a study of cytomegalovirus exposure and HLA in healthy donors. Here immunoSEQ multiplex PCR was the method, and the copy in TCRdb shows in-frame clones only, minus some. Of some 130,000 clones listed, around three quarters are singletons. Sequencing was performed on PBMCs. The receptors were sampled from a woman between 45 and 65 years old in good health and CMV-seronegative. Each CDR3 is given with its conserved first and last residue. The order of the fields is clone size, D gene, J gene, V gene, CDR3 DNA, CDR3 protein. The D gene is left open where the match is weak. A clone size is listed for some rows: how often the clone was seen (once, few, many), or a class if it is expanded.

clone_size: NA
d_call: TRBD1
j_call: TRBJ2-3
v_call: TRBV18
cdr3_nt: TGTGCCAGCAAGACAGGGGGCGTTACAGATACGCAGTATTTT
cdr3_aa: CASKTGGVTDTQYF

clone_size: NA
d_call: TRBD1
j_call: TRBJ1-2
v_call: TRBV15
cdr3_nt: TGTGCCACCAGCAGAGTACAGGGGACCTACACCTTC
cdr3_aa: CATSRVQGTYTF

clone_size: few
d_call: NA
j_call: TRBJ1-4
v_call: TRBV13
cdr3_nt: TGTGCCAGCAGCTTACGTGGACAGTATGAAAAACTGTTTTTT
cdr3_aa: CASSLRGQYEKLFF

clone_size: NA
d_call: TRBD1
j_call: TRBJ2-7
v_call: TRBV18
cdr3_nt: TGTGCCAGCTCCCACGGGCGGACAGGGGGCCTCTACGAGCAGTACTTC
cdr3_aa: CASSHGRTGGLYEQYF

clone_size: NA
d_call: NA
j_call: TRBJ2-1
v_call: TRBV11-2
cdr3_nt: TGTGCCAGCAGCTTAGTTTGGGCTAGCGCGTACAATGAGCAGTTCTTC
cdr3_aa: CASSLVWASAYNEQFF

clone_size: few
d_call: NA
j_call: TRBJ2-1
v_call: TRBV9
cdr3_nt: TGTGCCAGCAGCGTAGTGGGTAGCGGTGAGCAGTTCTTC
cdr3_aa: CASSVVGSGEQFF

clone_size: NA
d_call: NA
j_call: TRBJ2-1
v_call: TRBV11-2
cdr3_nt: TGTGCCAGCAGCTTAGTGGTCGCGGGAAGCTCCTACAATGAGCAGTTCTTC
cdr3_aa: CASSLVVAGSSYNEQFF

clone_size: NA
d_call: NA
j_call: TRBJ1-1
v_call: TRBV2
cdr3_nt: TGTGCCAGCAGTGACAGCGGTGTAGGGACTGAAGCTTTCTTT
cdr3_aa: CASSDSGVGTEAFF

clone_size: NA
d_call: NA
j_call: TRBJ2-2
v_call: TRBV4-3
cdr3_nt: TGCGCCAGCAGCCAAGCACTAGCAGCCGGGGAGCTGTTTTTT
cdr3_aa: CASSQALAAGELFF

clone_size: NA
d_call: TRBD1
j_call: TRBJ1-2
v_call: TRBV5-4
cdr3_nt: TGTGCCAGCAGCTCCCCCCAGGGGGCCCCACATGGCTACACCTTC
cdr3_aa: CASSSPQGAPHGYTF

clone_size: NA
d_call: TRBD1
j_call: TRBJ1-3
v_call: TRBV9
cdr3_nt: TGTGCCAGCAGCGTCGACAGGGCCTCTGGAAACACCATATATTTT
cdr3_aa: CASSVDRASGNTIYF

clone_size: NA
d_call: NA
j_call: TRBJ2-5
v_call: TRBV21-1
cdr3_nt: TGTGCCAGCAGCAATGACAGGGGGCGACGAGAGACCCAGTACTTC
cdr3_aa: CASSNDRGRRETQYF

clone_size: NA
d_call: NA
j_call: TRBJ2-7
v_call: TRBV13
cdr3_nt: TGTGCCAGCAGCTTAGGCCCCAGCTCCTACGAGCAGTACTTC
cdr3_aa: CASSLGPSSYEQYF

clone_size: NA
d_call: NA
j_call: TRBJ2-2
v_call: TRBV7-2
cdr3_nt: TGTGCCAGCAGCGAAAACAGGGCAACGGGCGGGGAGCTGTTTTTT
cdr3_aa: CASSENRATGGELFF

clone_size: NA
d_call: TRBD1
j_call: TRBJ1-2
v_call: TRBV15
cdr3_nt: TGTGCCACCAGCAGGGATACCCCAAGCTACAGGGGGCATCGCTATGGCTACACCTTC
cdr3_aa: CATSRDTPSYRGHRYGYTF

clone_size: NA
d_call: TRBD1
j_call: TRBJ2-2
v_call: TRBV28
cdr3_nt: TGTGCCAGCACCGGGACAGGGGCCTCTCCCGGCACCGGGGAGCTGTTTTTT
cdr3_aa: CASTGTGASPGTGELFF

clone_size: NA
d_call: NA
j_call: TRBJ2-2
v_call: TRBV5-1
cdr3_nt: TGCGCCAGCAGCCCCGGTGCCGGGGGGAACACCGGGGAGCTGTTTTTT
cdr3_aa: CASSPGAGGNTGELFF

clone_size: few
d_call: NA
j_call: TRBJ1-1
v_call: TRBV7-8
cdr3_nt: TGTGCCAGCAGCACGAGAGACAGCATGAACACTGAAGCTTTCTTT
cdr3_aa: CASSTRDSMNTEAFF

clone_size: NA
d_call: TRBD2
j_call: TRBJ2-1
v_call: TRBV9
cdr3_nt: TGTGCCAGCAGCGTGACTAGCGGCAATGAGCAGTTCTTC
cdr3_aa: CASSVTSGNEQFF

clone_size: once
d_call: NA
j_call: TRBJ1-4
v_call: TRBV28
cdr3_nt: TGTGCCGGCAGTTTGGTAGGACAGTTTAATGAAAAACTGTTTTTT
cdr3_aa: CAGSLVGQFNEKLFF

clone_size: NA
d_call: TRBD1
j_call: TRBJ1-1
v_call: TRBV6-6
cdr3_nt: TGTGCCAGCAGTTACGCCCCGGACAGGGGAACTGAAGCTTTCTTT
cdr3_aa: CASSYAPDRGTEAFF

clone_size: NA
d_call: NA
j_call: TRBJ2-1
v_call: TRBV7-6
cdr3_nt: TGTGCCAGCAGCTTACGCGGGCCTTGGACGAATGAGCAGTTCTTC
cdr3_aa: CASSLRGPWTNEQFF

clone_size: NA
d_call: TRBD2
j_call: TRBJ2-1
v_call: TRBV10-3
cdr3_nt: TGTGCCATCAGCTTACTAGCGTACGACAATGAGCAGTTCTTC
cdr3_aa: CAISLLAYDNEQFF

clone_size: few
d_call: TRBD1
j_call: TRBJ1-2
v_call: TRBV7-2
cdr3_nt: TGTGCCAGCAGCTTAGTCAGGGGGGATGGCTACACCTTC
cdr3_aa: CASSLVRGDGYTF

clone_size: few
d_call: TRBD1
j_call: TRBJ1-2
v_call: TRBV6-5
cdr3_nt: TGTGCCAGCAGTTACGTGGTACAGGGGGACGGCTACACCTTC
cdr3_aa: CASSYVVQGDGYTF

clone_size: NA
d_call: NA
j_call: TRBJ1-5
v_call: TRBV5-8
cdr3_nt: TGTGCCAGCACCCAGGACACCCCCAAATGGCCCCAGCATTTT
cdr3_aa: CASTQDTPKWPQHF

clone_size: NA
d_call: NA
j_call: TRBJ1-1
v_call: TRBV7-9
cdr3_nt: TGTGCCAGCACTGAGGCGGTGAACACTGAAGCTTTCTTT
cdr3_aa: CASTEAVNTEAFF

clone_size: NA
d_call: TRBD2
j_call: TRBJ2-7
v_call: TRBV9
cdr3_nt: TGTGCCAGCAGCGTAGGGCTAGCGGGAGGGCCTGGGTTTCCCTCCGAGCAGTACTTC
cdr3_aa: CASSVGLAGGPGFPSEQYF

clone_size: NA
d_call: NA
j_call: TRBJ1-5
v_call: TRBV19
cdr3_nt: TGTGCCAGTAGGGGCAGAGAAGGCAATCAGCCCCAGCATTTT
cdr3_aa: CASRGREGNQPQHF

clone_size: few
d_call: TRBD2
j_call: TRBJ2-1
v_call: TRBV30
cdr3_nt: TGTGCCTGGAAGACTAGCGGGAGCTCCTACAATGAGCAGTTCTTC
cdr3_aa: CAWKTSGSSYNEQFF

clone_size: NA
d_call: NA
j_call: TRBJ1-2
v_call: TRBV4-2
cdr3_nt: TGTGCCAGCAGCCCGGATCGTGCGGCGTCCTTCGAAGGCTACACCTTC
cdr3_aa: CASSPDRAASFEGYTF

clone_size: once
d_call: TRBD2
j_call: TRBJ2-1
v_call: TRBV5-4
cdr3_nt: TGTGCCAGCAGCATCGGACTAGCGGGAAACAATGAGCAGTTCTTC
cdr3_aa: CASSIGLAGNNEQFF